This passage covers 25 T cell receptor beta chains from one sample sequenced in a study of blood T cell repertoires in COVID-19. TCRdb's copy holds only in-frame clones and misses some; the assay was immunoSEQ multiplex PCR. The data hold about 480,000 clones, with 85% to 90% observed a single time. Specimen: PBMCs or T cells enriched from blood (not recorded which). The receptors derive from a woman between 35 and 50 years old who had recovered from COVID-19.

The genes are TRBV5-6 and TRBJ2-2; 7 bases align to TRBD2. Germline assignment: CDR1 SGHDT and CDR2 YYEEEE. Losses at the gene ends were 3 bases for V and 2 bases for J; bases not matched to a gene: 10. CDR3 size: 17 residues. CDR3 residues: CASSSPTSAYNTGELFF. CDR3 in DNA: TGTGCCAGCAGCTCCCCAACTAGCGCCTATAACACCGGGGAGCTGTTTTTT.

This clone was detected once. V is TRBV5-1 and J is TRBJ2-7, with 14 bases fitting TRBD2. The V segment lost 4 bases and the J segment 3 bases; nucleotides outside the gene matches: 3. Germline V CDR1 and CDR2: SGHRS, YFSETQ. The CDR3 spans 15 residues. CDR3 nucleotide sequence: TGCGCCAGCAGCGAGGGGACTAGCGGGAGCTACGAGCAGTACTTC. Its translation: CASSEGTSGSYEQYF.

This clone was observed once. The V gene is TRBV5-5, the J gene TRBJ2-3; maybe TRBD2 (6 bases). This CDR3 spans 15 amino acids. The germline V gene has CDR1 SGHKS and CDR2 YYEKEE (reference sequence). The V and J ends lost 4 bases and 2 bases respectively, with 14 bases between them. As DNA, the CDR3 is TGTGCCAGCAGCAAAAGGGACTCTTACACAGATACGCAGTATTTT. The encoded protein is CASSKRDSYTDTQYF.

The chain employs TRBV4-3 and TRBJ2-7, with 11 bases aligning to TRBD1. The ends lost 4 bases at V and 5 bases at J; junction bases unmatched: 7. The CDR3 totals 15 residues. Germline values: CDR1 LGHNA, CDR2 YSLEER. In DNA form, the CDR3 reads TGCGCCAGCAGCCCTGGACAGGGGGCTTGGAACGAGCAGTACTTC. It yields the protein CASSPGQGAWNEQYF.

This chain joins TRBV4-2 and TRBJ2-7; TRBD1 matches at 9 bases. Germline CDR1 reads LGHNA; CDR2 reads YNFKEQ. CDR3 length: 15 residues. The V segment lost 3 bases and the J segment 2 bases; nucleotides outside the gene matches: 5. CDR3 in DNA: TGTGCCAGCAGCCAGACACAGGGGGCCCCCTACGAGCAGTACTTC. This encodes CASSQTQGAPYEQYF.

The genes are TRBV9 and TRBJ1-3; TRBD1 matches at 8 bases. The length of the CDR3 is 16 residues. The V and J ends lost 3 bases and 5 bases, in that order; junction bases with no gene match: 10. Germline V lookup: CDR1 SGDLS, CDR2 YYNGEE. The CDR3 sequence is CASSEQTGTGRNTIYF. The DNA of the CDR3 is TGTGCCAGCAGCGAACAAACCGGGACAGGCAGAAACACCATATATTTT.

The chain carries TRBV10-1 and TRBJ1-5; possibly TRBD1 for D (5 bases). Between the trimmed V and J ends, which lost 6 bases and 0 bases, there was a span of 12 bases. This CDR3 comprises 15 residues. Germline CDR1 is WNHNN and CDR2 is SYGVQD (reference sequence). The CDR3 is CASSYRLDSNQPQHF. The CDR3 DNA sequence: TGCGCCAGCAGCTACAGGTTAGATAGCAATCAGCCCCAGCATTTT.

The V gene is TRBV10-3, the J gene TRBJ2-2; 12 bases fit TRBD2. Germline V gene lookup returns CDR1 ENHRY and CDR2 SYGVKD. V shed 10 bases, J shed 5 bases, and the junction held 11 bases outside the gene matches. The CDR3 is 16 residues long. CDR3 region: CATTPLAGGWTGELFF. The CDR3 DNA reads as TGTGCCACCACACCCCTAGCGGGAGGGTGGACCGGGGAGCTGTTTTTT.

The V call is TRBV30, the J call TRBJ2-3; TRBD2 aligns across 9 bases. The CDR3 is 16 residues long. V shed 4 bases, J shed 0 bases, and the junction held 8 bases outside the gene matches. Germline CDR1 and CDR2: GTSNPN and SVGIG (reference sequence). The CDR3 sequence is CAWTSLGTSSTDTQYF. CDR3 nucleotide sequence: TGTGCCTGGACCAGCTTAGGGACTAGCAGCACAGATACGCAGTATTTT.

This chain links TRBV19 with TRBJ2-4, with D perhaps matching TRBD1 (5 bases). CDR3 length: 14 amino acids. V lost 4 bases and J lost 0, with 7 bases in between. Germline CDR1 LNHDA, CDR2 SQIVND (reference sequence). The CDR3 loop is CASSTTAAKNIQYF. The CDR3 nucleotides read TGTGCCAGTAGTACGACAGCAGCCAAAAACATTCAGTACTTC.

The gene calls are TRBV11-2 and TRBJ1-1; D ambiguous. The CDR3 totals 14 residues. V was trimmed by 5 bases and J by 4 bases, leaving 14 bases between them. Germline V CDR1 and CDR2: SGHAT, FQNNGV. The CDR3 sequence is CASSLGPVGTEAFF. CDR3 DNA: TGTGCCAGCAGCCTGGGCCCAGTTGGCACTGAAGCTTTCTTT.

This chain joins TRBV6-2 or TRBV6-3 and TRBJ2-7; 8 bases line up with TRBD1. J gave up 4 bases and V 2 bases, and 13 bases lay outside the gene matches. CDR3 size: 17 residues. Germline CDR1 and CDR2: MNHEY and SVGEGT. This chain's CDR3 is CASSYGPPGTGLYEQYF. DNA for the CDR3: TGTGCCAGCAGTTACGGGCCACCCGGGACAGGTTTATACGAGCAGTACTTC.

The rearrangement links TRBV11-3 to TRBJ1-1; D may be TRBD1 (5 bases). The germline CDR1 and CDR2 sequences are SGHNT and YENEEA. The V and J ends lost 10 bases and 2 bases respectively, with 14 bases between them. The CDR3 contains 13 residues. For the CDR3, the DNA is TGTGCCACTAGAGTAGGGACTAACACTGAAGCTTTCTTT. Amino acid sequence: CATRVGTNTEAFF.

This chain uses TRBV18 with TRBJ1-3, with 8 bases aligning to TRBD1. The ends lost 0 bases at V and 0 bases at J; junction bases unmatched: 4. This CDR3 spans 17 amino acids. CDR1 KGHSH and CDR2 LQKENI come from the germline V gene. CDR3 loop: CASSPPRTGISGNTIYF. CDR3 DNA sequence: TGTGCCAGCTCACCACCAAGGACAGGGATCTCTGGAAACACCATATATTTT.

The rearrangement links TRBV24-1 to TRBJ1-1; unclear D gene. Trimming took off 3 bases at V and 4 bases at J, with 2 bases between the two ends. In germline, CDR1 is KGHDR, CDR2 SFDVKD. The CDR3 loop spans 11 amino acids. The CDR3 DNA reads as TGTGCCACCAGTGATCGCACTGAAGCTTTCTTT. This gives the protein CATSDRTEAFF.

The sample holds one count of this clone. Written as DNA, the CDR3 is TGTGCCAGCAGCTTAGACGAGCGACAGCTGAACACTGAAGCTTTCTTT. Its protein is CASSLDERQLNTEAFF. V is TRBV7-8 and J is TRBJ1-1; tentative D call: TRBD1 (5 bases). Trimming took off 1 base at V and 0 bases at J, with 12 bases between the two ends. CDR3 length: 16 residues. From germline, CDR1 is SGHVS and CDR2 FQNEAQ.

The chain carries TRBV7-9 and TRBJ2-1; D perhaps matches TRBD2 (5 bases). Trimming shortened V by 1 base and J by 4 bases, and 5 bases separated the two germline ends. Germline CDR1 is SEHNR and CDR2 is FQNEAQ (reference sequence). The CDR3 contains 13 residues. The CDR3 here is CASSLERYNEQFF. The CDR3 bases are TGTGCCAGCAGCTTAGAGCGGTACAATGAGCAGTTCTTC.

This chain uses TRBV30 with TRBJ2-6, with D tentatively TRBD2 (5 bases). This CDR3 spans 15 amino acids. V gave up 2 bases and J gave up 0 bases, with 8 bases separating them. Germline values: CDR1 GTSNPN, CDR2 SVGIG (reference sequence). In nucleotides, the CDR3 is TGTGCCTGGAGTCGTGGACTCTCTGGGGCCAACGTCCTGACTTTC. This encodes CAWSRGLSGANVLTF.

This clone appeared a few times. Other nucleotide sequences in the sample specify the same CDR3. The V call is TRBV5-1, the J call TRBJ2-2, with 11 positions matching TRBD2. The CDR3 is made up of 16 amino acids. Germline assignment: CDR1 SGHRS and CDR2 YFSETQ. The junction had 2 bases not matched to a gene; V was cut back by 3 bases and J by 1 base. CDR3 residues: CASSSLAGGNTGELFF. In nucleotides, the CDR3 is TGCGCCAGCAGCTCTCTAGCGGGAGGGAACACCGGGGAGCTGTTTTTT.

The chain employs TRBV21-1 and TRBJ2-1; the listed D gene, TRBD2, was not tested against the DNA. TRBV21-1 represents a pseudogene. The CDR3 contains 17 residues. The CDR3 sequence: CASSKIRRGRAPWEQFF. CDR3 bases: TGTGCCAGCAGCAAAATCCGTCGCGGGAGGGCCCCCTGGGAGCAGTTCTTC.

The rearrangement links TRBV30 to TRBJ1-2; TRBD1 matches 7 bases. Germline values: CDR1 GTSNPN, CDR2 SVGIG (reference sequence). The ends lost 4 bases at V and 8 bases at J; junction bases unmatched: 7. The CDR3 totals 12 residues. The chain's CDR3 is CAWTDRVKGYTF. The CDR3 DNA follows: TGTGCCTGGACTGACAGGGTCAAGGGCTACACCTTC.

This clone was detected only once. V is TRBV30 and J is TRBJ2-7; the D is unclear. The CDR3 sequence is 11 residues long. V was pared by 2 bases and J by 6 bases, with 8 bases between. CDR1 and CDR2 (germline): GTSNPN, SVGIG (reference sequence). This CDR3 reads CAWSLSSEQYF. CDR3 coding DNA: TGTGCCTGGAGTCTCAGTTCCGAGCAGTACTTC.

The chain couples TRBV9 to TRBJ1-2; D remains unclear. The CDR3 is made up of 15 amino acids. V lost 3 bases to trimming and J lost 4 bases, with 16 bases between them. From germline, CDR1 is SGDLS and CDR2 YYNGEE. CDR3 in amino acids: CASSADPGAFYGYTF. Written as DNA, the CDR3 is TGTGCCAGCAGCGCAGATCCGGGAGCTTTCTATGGCTACACCTTC.

CDR3 sequence (DNA): TGTGCCAGCAGCCAGGTGGAGGGAGGGAGCTCTGGGGCCAACGTCCTGACTTTC. This gives the protein CASSQVEGGSSGANVLTF. The chain combines TRBV14 with TRBJ2-6; 7 positions agree with TRBD2. The CDR3 extends over 18 amino acids. Germline loops: CDR1 SGHDN, CDR2 FVKESK. Trimming cost V 3 bases and J 0 bases; bases outside gene matches: 8.

This clone was counted between two and nine times. The same CDR3 also results from other DNA sequences found in this sample. CDR3 DNA sequence: TGCGCCAGCAGCTCGGGACAGCCGAACACTGAAGCTTTCTTT. Its translation: CASSSGQPNTEAFF. The chain couples TRBV5-1 to TRBJ1-1; 7 bases fit TRBD1. Trimming cost V 3 bases and J 1 base; bases outside gene matches: 3. The CDR3 runs 14 residues. CDR1 SGHRS and CDR2 YFSETQ come from the germline V gene.